Given below is one T cell receptor beta chain in context. This entry comes from a study of cytomegalovirus exposure and HLA in healthy donors. The CDR3 spans 15 residues. Germline-derived CDR1 and CDR2 are ENHRY and SYGVKD. Trimming removed 6 bases at V and 7 bases at J, with 16 bases between. The PCR was carried out with 60 Vbeta primers and 13 Jbeta primers. Here immunoSEQ multiplex PCR was the method, and the copy in TCRdb shows in-frame clones only, minus some. The sample records 150,000 to 200,000 clones, around 80% being singletons. The chain combines TRBV10-3 with TRBJ1-6; unclear D gene. The sample comprised PBMCs. The clonotype was recovered from a female donor in good health and CMV-seronegative. The CDR3 nucleotides are TGTGCCATCAGAGACCGGGATCGTCTAAATTCACCCCTCCACTTT. This sequence encodes CAIRDRDRLNSPLHF.